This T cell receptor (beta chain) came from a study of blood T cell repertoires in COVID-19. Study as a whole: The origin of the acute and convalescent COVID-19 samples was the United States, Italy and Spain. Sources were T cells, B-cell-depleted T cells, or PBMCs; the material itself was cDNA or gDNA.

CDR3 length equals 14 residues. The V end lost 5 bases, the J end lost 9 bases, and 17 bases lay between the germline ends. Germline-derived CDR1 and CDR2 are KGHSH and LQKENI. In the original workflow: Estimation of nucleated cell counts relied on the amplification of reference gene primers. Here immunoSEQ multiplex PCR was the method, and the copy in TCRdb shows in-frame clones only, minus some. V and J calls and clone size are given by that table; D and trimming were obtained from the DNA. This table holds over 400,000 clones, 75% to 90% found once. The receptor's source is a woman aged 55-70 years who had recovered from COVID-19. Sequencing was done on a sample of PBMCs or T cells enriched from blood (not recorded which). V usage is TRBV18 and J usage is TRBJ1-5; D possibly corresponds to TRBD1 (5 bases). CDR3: CASSATAAQGPQHF. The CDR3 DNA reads TGTGCCAGCTCAGCCACAGCAGCCCAGGGGCCCCAGCATTTT.